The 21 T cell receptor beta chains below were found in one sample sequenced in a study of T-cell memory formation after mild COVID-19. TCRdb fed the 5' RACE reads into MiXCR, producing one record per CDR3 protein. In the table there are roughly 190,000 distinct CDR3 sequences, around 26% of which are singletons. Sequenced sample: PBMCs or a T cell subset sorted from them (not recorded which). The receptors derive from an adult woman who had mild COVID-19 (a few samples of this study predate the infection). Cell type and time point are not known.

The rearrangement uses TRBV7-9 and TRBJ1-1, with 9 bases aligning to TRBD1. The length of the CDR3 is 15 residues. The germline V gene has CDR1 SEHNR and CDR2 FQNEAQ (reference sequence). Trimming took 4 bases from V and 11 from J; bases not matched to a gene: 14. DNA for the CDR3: TGTGCCAGCAGCTGGGGACAGGGAGCCGGTGTTTCGGCTTTCTTT. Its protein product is CASSWGQGAGVSAFF.

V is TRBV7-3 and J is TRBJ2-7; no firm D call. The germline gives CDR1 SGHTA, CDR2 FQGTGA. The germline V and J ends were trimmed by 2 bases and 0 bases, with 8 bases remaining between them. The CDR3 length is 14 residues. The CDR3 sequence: CASSLFGSSYEQYF. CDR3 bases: TGTGCCAGCAGCTTATTTGGAAGCTCCTACGAGCAGTACTTC.

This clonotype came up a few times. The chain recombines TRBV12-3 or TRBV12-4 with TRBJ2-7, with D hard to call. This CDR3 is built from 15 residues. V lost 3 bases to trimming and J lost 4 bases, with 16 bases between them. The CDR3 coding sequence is TGTGCCAGCAGTTTTTTTGGTAGGGTTGGGTACGAGCAGTACTTC. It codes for CASSFFGRVGYEQYF.

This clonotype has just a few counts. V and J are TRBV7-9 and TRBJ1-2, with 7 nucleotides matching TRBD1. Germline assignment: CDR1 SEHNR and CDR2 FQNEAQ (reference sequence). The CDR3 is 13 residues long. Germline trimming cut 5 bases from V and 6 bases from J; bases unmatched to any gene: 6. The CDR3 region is CASSRQGVDGYTF. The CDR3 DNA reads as TGTGCCAGCAGCCGTCAGGGGGTCGATGGCTACACCTTC.

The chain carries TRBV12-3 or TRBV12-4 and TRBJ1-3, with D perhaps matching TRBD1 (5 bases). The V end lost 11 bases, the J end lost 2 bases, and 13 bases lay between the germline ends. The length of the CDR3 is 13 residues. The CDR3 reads CALGGITGNTIYF. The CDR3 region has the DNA TGTGCCCTGGGGGGGATTACTGGAAACACCATATATTTT.

For the CDR3, the DNA is TGTGCCAGCAGTTTAGGGCGGGGGGCCTGGGACAATGAGCAGTTCTTC. Its translation is CASSLGRGAWDNEQFF. This sequence joins TRBV12-3 or TRBV12-4 and TRBJ2-1; 8 nucleotides match TRBD2. Trimming cost V 1 base and J 5 bases; bases outside gene matches: 7. The CDR3 is 16 residues long.

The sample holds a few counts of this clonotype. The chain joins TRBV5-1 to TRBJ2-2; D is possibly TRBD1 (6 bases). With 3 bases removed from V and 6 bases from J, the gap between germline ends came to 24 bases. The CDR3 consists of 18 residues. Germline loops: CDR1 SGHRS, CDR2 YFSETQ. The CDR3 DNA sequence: TGCGCCAGCAGCTCCAGTCTACAGGGTTCGGCGGTCGCCGGGGAGCTGTTTTTT. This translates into CASSSSLQGSAVAGELFF.

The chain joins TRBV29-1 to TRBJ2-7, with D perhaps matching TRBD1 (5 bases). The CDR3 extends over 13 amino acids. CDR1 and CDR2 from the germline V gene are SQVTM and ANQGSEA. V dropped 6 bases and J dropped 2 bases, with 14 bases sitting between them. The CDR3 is CSVGQLGAYEQYF. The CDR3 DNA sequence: TGCAGCGTCGGTCAGCTAGGGGCCTACGAGCAGTACTTC.

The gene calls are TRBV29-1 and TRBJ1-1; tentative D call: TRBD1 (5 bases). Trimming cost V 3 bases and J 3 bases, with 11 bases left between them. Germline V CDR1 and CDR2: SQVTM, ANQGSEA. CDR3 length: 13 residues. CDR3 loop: CSVDMGGYTEAFF. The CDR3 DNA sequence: TGCAGCGTTGATATGGGGGGGTACACTGAAGCTTTCTTT.

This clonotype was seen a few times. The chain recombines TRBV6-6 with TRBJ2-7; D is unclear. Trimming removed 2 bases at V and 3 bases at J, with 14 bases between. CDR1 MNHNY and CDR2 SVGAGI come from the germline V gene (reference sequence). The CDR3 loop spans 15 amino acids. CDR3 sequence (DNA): TGTGCCAGCAGTTACAGATCCCAACTCGGCTACGAGCAGTACTTC. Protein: CASSYRSQLGYEQYF.

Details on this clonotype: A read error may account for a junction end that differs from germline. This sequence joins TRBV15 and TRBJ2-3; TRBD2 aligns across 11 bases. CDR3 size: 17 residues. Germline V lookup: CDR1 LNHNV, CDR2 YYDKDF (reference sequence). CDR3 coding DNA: TGTTCCACCAGCAGAGATCTAGCGGGGGGTTTCACAGATACGCAGTATTTT. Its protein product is CSTSRDLAGGFTDTQYF.

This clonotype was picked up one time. This CDR3 is CASSQDWKTQYF. DNA for the CDR3: TGTGCCAGCAGCCAAGATTGGAAAACGCAGTATTTT. V gene TRBV3-1 combines with J gene TRBJ2-3; D is ambiguous. Germline assignment: CDR1 LGHDT and CDR2 YNNKEL (reference sequence). The CDR3 totals 12 residues. Trimming shortened V by 0 bases and J by 9 bases, and 7 bases separated the two germline ends.

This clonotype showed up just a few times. In DNA form, the CDR3 reads TGTGCCAGCAGTTTATTCGTAGCGGGGGGATACAATGAGCAGTTCTTC. Residues: CASSLFVAGGYNEQFF. The chain uses TRBV12-3 or TRBV12-4 and TRBJ2-1, with TRBD2 identical over 10 bases. The CDR3 is 16 residues long. V was pared by 2 bases and J by 4 bases, with 5 bases of the junction left unmatched.

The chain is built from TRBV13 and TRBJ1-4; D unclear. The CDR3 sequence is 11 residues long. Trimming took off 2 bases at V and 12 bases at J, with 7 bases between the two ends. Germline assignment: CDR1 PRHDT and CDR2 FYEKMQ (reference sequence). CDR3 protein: CASSLTGQLFF. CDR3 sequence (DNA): TGTGCCAGCAGCTTAACGGGCCAACTGTTTTTT. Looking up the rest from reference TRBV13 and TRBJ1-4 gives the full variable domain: AAGVIQSPRHLIKEKRETATLKCYPIPRHDTVYWYQQGPGQDPQFLISFYEKMQSDKGSIPDRFSAQQFSDYHSELNMSSLELGDSALYFCASSLTGQLFFGSGTQLSVL.

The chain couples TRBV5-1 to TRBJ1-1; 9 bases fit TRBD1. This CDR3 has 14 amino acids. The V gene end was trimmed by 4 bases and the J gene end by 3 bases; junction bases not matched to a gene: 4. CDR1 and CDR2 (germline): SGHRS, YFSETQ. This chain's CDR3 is CASSTGQGDTEAFF. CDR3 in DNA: TGCGCCAGCAGCACGGGACAGGGTGACACTGAAGCTTTCTTT.

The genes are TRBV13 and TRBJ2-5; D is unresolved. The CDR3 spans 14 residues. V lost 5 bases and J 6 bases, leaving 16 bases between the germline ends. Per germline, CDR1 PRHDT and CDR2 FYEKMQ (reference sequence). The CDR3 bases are TGTGCCAGCAGCCCCCGAACAGTTGGCAAGACCCAGTACTTC. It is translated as CASSPRTVGKTQYF.

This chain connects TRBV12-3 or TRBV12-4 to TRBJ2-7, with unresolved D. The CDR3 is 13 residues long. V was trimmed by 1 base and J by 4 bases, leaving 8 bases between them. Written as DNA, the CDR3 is TGTGCCAGCAGTTTAGGAACTCCTTACGAGCAGTACTTC. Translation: CASSLGTPYEQYF.

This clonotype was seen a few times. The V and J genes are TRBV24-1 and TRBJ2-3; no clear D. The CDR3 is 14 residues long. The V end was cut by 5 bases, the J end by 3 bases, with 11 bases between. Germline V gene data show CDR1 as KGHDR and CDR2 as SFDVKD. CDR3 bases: TGTGCCACCAGTGGGAACAGCGAAACAGATACGCAGTATTTT. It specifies CATSGNSETDTQYF.

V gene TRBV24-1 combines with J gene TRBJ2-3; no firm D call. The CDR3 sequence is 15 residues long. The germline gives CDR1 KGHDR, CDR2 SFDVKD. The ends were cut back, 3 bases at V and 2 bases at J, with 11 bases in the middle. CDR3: CATSDPTFFTDTQYF. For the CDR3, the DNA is TGTGCCACCAGTGATCCAACCTTTTTCACAGATACGCAGTATTTT.

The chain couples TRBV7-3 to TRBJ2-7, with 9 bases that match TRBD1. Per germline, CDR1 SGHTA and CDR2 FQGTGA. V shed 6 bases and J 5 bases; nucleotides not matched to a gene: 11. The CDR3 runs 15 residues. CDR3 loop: CASSSGTGLTDEQYF. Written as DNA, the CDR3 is TGTGCCAGCAGTTCCGGGACAGGGTTAACCGACGAGCAGTACTTC.

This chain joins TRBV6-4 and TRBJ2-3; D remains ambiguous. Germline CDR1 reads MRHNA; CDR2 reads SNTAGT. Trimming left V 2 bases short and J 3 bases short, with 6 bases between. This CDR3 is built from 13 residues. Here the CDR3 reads CASSDSPTDTQYF. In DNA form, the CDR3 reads TGTGCCAGCAGTGACAGCCCGACAGATACGCAGTATTTT.